This T cell receptor (beta chain) was identified during a study of cytomegalovirus exposure and HLA in healthy donors. Regarding the study as a whole: Presence/absence analysis assumed near-uniform sequencing depth across donors. Investigators reported about 160 TCR beta chains as tied to cytomegalovirus. In a later analysis, TCR association rates varied by HLA locus: DRB1 most, HLA-C fewest. V segments that were indistinguishable, TRBV6-2 and TRBV6-3 among them, were omitted from analysis.

Trimming removed 5 bases from V and 2 bases from J, with 12 bases in between. CDR3 length: 14 amino acids. Germline values: CDR1 SGHVS, CDR2 FNYEAQ. The PCR contained 60 Vbeta and 13 Jbeta primers. Clones were sequenced by immunoSEQ multiplex PCR, and TCRdb holds only the in-frame ones, with some missing. Here the sample spans approximately 73,000 clones, about 75% being singletons. As regards this clone: Its matching antigen is unknown.

The chain is built from TRBV7-6 and TRBJ1-1; perhaps TRBD1 as D (6 bases). Sequencing used PBMCs. This receptor was taken from a man in his sixties or seventies in good health and CMV-seronegative. CDR3 coding DNA: TGTGCCAGCAGCCCCGGACAGTCCAACACTGAAGCTTTCTTT. It translates to CASSPGQSNTEAFF.